This T cell receptor (beta chain) was sequenced for a study of blood T cells in healthy people across ages. Study-level information: Roughly one uniquely barcoded beta molecule per two T cells was captured. Study-wide results and caveats: Naive CD4+ cells and diversity were both higher in long-lived donors than in aged donors.

PBMCs were isolated at a quantity of at least 7 million per sample. The amount of total RNA extracted per sample was at least 5 micrograms. For the second PCR, which ran for roughly 6 to 12 cycles, a sample-barcoded 5' primer and a J-beta primer mix were used. TCRdb re-derived calls from the 5' RACE reads in MiXCR, one entry per CDR3 protein. The sample shows about 1.4 million distinct CDR3 sequences, around 59% of them seen only once. The CDR3 is 13 amino acids. V lost 10 bases, J lost 3 bases, and 15 bases lay in between. The germline V gene has CDR1 MNHEY and CDR2 SVGEGT. To note about this clonotype: The antigen is undetermined.

The chain couples TRBV6-2 or TRBV6-3 to TRBJ1-1; D is ambiguous. The sequence came from a young man in good health. Sequenced input: blood. CDR3 sequence reads: CATMKFSDTEAFF. The CDR3 nucleotides are TGTGCCACCATGAAATTTTCGGACACTGAAGCTTTCTTT.